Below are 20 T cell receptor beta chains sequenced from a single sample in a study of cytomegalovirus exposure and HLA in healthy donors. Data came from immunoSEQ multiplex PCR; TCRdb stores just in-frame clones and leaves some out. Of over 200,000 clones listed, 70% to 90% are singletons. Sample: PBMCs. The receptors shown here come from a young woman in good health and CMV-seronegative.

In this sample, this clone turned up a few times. CDR3 DNA: TGTGCCAGCAGTGGTGGAGTAGACGGCTACGAGCAGTACTTC. Protein sequence: CASSGGVDGYEQYF. V and J are TRBV6-1 and TRBJ2-7; D not certain. Between the trimmed V and J ends, which lost 4 bases and 3 bases, there was a span of 13 bases. The length of the CDR3 is 14 residues. Germline loops: CDR1 MNHNS, CDR2 SASEGT.

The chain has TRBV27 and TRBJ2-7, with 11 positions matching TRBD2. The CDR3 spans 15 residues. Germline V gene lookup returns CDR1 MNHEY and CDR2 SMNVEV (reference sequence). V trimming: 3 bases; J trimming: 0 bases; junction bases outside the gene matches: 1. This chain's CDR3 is CASSLGTSGSYEQYF. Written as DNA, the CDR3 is TGTGCCAGCAGTTTGGGGACTAGCGGCTCCTACGAGCAGTACTTC.

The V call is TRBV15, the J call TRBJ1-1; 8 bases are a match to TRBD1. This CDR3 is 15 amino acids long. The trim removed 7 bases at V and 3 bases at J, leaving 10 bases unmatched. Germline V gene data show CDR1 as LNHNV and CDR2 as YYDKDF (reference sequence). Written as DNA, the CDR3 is TGTGCCACCAAGCGGGGAACAGGGGGTGACACTGAAGCTTTCTTT. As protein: CATKRGTGGDTEAFF.

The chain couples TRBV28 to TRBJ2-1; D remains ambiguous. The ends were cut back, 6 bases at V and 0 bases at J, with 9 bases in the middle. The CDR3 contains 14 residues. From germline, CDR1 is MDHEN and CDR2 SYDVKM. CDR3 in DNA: TGTGCCAGCAGATCCCTGAGCTCCTACAATGAGCAGTTCTTC. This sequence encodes CASRSLSSYNEQFF. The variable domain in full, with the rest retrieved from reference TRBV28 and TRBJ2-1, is DVKVTQSSRYLVKRTGEKVFLECVQDMDHENMFWYRQDPGLGLRLIYFSYDVKMKEKGDIPEGYSVSREKKERFSLILESASTNQTSMYLCASRSLSSYNEQFFGPGTRLTVL.

The DNA for the CDR3 is TGTGCCAGCAGCTTAAGGGATGGGGACAGGGTATACAATGAGCAGTTCTTC. Protein: CASSLRDGDRVYNEQFF. This chain joins TRBV7-8 and TRBJ2-1; TRBD1 agrees at 9 bases. The V gene's germline CDR1 is SGHVS and CDR2 FQNEAQ. The V segment lost 2 bases and the J segment 4 bases; nucleotides outside the gene matches: 9. This CDR3 contains 17 residues.

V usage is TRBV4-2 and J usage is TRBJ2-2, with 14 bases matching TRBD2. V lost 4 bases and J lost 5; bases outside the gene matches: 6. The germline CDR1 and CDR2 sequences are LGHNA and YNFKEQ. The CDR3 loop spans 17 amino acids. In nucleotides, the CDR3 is TGTGCCAGCAGCCCTAGGACTAGCGGGAGGACGACCGGGGAGCTGTTTTTT. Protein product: CASSPRTSGRTTGELFF.

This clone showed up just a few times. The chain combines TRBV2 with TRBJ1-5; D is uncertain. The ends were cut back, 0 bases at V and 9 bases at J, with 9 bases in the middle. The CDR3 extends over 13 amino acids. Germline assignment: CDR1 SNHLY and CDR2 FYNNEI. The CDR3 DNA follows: TGTGCCAGCAGTGAAGCCGAACTCCGGCCCCAGCATTTT. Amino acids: CASSEAELRPQHF.

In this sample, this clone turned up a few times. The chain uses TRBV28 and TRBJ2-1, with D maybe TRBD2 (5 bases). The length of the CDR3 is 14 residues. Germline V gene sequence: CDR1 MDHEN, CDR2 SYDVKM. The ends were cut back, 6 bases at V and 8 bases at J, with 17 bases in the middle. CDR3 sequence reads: CASRGLLARDEQFF. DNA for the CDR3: TGTGCCAGCAGGGGTCTTCTTGCGCGGGATGAGCAGTTCTTC.

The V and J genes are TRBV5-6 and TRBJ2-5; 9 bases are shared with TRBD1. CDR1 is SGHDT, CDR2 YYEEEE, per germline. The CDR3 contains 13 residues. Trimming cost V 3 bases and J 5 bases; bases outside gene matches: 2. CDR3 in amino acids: CASSWDREETQYF. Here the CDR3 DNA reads TGTGCCAGCAGCTGGGACAGGGAGGAGACCCAGTACTTC.

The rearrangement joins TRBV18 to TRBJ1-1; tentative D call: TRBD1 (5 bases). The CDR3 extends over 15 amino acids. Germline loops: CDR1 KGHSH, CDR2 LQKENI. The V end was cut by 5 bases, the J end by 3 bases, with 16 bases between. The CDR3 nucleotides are TGTGCCAGCTCATCGACCCAGGGTCGGTACACTGAAGCTTTCTTT. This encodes CASSSTQGRYTEAFF.

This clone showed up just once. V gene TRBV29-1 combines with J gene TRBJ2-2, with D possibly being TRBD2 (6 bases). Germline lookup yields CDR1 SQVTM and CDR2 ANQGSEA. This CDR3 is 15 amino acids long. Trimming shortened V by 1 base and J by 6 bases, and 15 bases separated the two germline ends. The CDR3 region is CSVEGIRERAGELFF. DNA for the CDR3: TGCAGCGTTGAAGGGATCAGGGAGCGGGCCGGGGAGCTGTTTTTT.

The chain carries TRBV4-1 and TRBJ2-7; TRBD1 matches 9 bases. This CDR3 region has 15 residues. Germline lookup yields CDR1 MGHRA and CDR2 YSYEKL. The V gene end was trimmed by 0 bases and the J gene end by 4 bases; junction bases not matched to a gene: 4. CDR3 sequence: CASSQEGTGFYEQYF. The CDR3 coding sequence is TGCGCCAGCAGCCAAGAGGGGACAGGGTTTTACGAGCAGTACTTC.

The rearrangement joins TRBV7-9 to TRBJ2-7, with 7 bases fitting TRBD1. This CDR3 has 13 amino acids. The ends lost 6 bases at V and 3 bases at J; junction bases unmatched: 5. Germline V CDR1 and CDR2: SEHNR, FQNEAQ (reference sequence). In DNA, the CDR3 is TGTGCCAGCAGTCTCGGGACAGTCTACGAGCAGTACTTC. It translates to CASSLGTVYEQYF.

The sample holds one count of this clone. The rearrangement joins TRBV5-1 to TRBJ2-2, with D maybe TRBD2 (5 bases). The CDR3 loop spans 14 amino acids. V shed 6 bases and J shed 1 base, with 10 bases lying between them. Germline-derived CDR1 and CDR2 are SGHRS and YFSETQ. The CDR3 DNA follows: TGCGCCAGCAAGAAAGGACTGAACACCGGGGAGCTGTTTTTT. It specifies CASKKGLNTGELFF.

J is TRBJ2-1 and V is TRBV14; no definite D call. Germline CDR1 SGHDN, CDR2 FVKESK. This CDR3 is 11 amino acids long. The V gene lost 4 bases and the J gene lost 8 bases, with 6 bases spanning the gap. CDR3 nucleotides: TGTGCCAGCAGCCTCCTCCATGAGCAGTTCTTC. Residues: CASSLLHEQFF.

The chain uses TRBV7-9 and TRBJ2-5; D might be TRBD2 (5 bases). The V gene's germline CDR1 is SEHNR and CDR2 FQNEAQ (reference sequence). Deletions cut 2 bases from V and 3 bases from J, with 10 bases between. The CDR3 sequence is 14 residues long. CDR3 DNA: TGTGCCAGCAGCTTATACGTGGGAGAAGAGACCCAGTACTTC. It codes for CASSLYVGEETQYF.

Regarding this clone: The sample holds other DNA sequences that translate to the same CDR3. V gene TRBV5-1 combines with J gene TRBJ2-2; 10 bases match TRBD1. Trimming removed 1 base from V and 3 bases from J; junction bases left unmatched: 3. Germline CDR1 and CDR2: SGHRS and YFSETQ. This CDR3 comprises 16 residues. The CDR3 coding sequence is TGCGCCAGCAGCTTGAGGGGACAGGGGTACACCGGGGAGCTGTTTTTT. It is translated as CASSLRGQGYTGELFF.

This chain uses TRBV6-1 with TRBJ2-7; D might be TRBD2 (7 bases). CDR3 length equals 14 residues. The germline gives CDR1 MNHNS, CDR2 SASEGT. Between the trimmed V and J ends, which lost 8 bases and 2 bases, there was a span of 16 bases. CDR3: CASEYRGGAYEQYF. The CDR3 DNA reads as TGTGCCAGCGAATATAGGGGGGGGGCCTACGAGCAGTACTTC.

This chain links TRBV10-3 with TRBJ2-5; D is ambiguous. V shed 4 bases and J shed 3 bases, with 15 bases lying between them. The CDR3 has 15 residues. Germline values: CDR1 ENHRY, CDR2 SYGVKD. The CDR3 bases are TGTGCCATCAGTGCCCCCGGTCCCCCGGAAGAGACCCAGTACTTC. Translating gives CAISAPGPPEETQYF.

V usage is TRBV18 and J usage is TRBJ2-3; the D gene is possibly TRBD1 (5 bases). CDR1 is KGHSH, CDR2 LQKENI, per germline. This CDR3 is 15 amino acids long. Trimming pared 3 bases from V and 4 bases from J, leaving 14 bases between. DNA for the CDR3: TGTGCCAGCTCACCTGGCAGGGCTCGAGCAGATACGCAGTATTTT. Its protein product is CASSPGRARADTQYF.